What follows is one T cell receptor beta chain and its context. The target antigen is unknown. The junction departs from the called germline gene at one end, perhaps through a read error. This sample was included in a study of T cell repertoires in cytomegalovirus infection. At the level of the study: It was the public TCR beta signatures that indicated both CMV infection and matching HLA type.

One entry per CDR3 protein, called by TCRdb with MiXCR from the reads. The sample holds hundreds of thousands of distinct CDR3 sequences, 20% to 25% seen once. The CDR3 length is 21 residues. Germline-derived CDR1 and CDR2 are MRHNA and SNTAGT. Study results and limitations: HLA-C-restricted CMV-specific TCR beta clonotypes were dominant in the ex vivo response. Summed frequency of public TCR beta families distinguished CMV carriers with the relevant HLA.

The receptor comes from a human donor in good health (CMV status not recorded). Some clones in this sample may be carry-over from other donors' samples. The sequencing sample was made of CD8+ T cells from PBMCs. The rearrangement links TRBV6-4 to TRBJ2-3, with D perhaps matching TRBD1 (6 bases). As DNA, the CDR3 is TGTGTCAGCGGCAAAAATCAAGGGCCCCCGGACAGCCCAAGTTCCACAGATACGCAGTATTTT. Translation: CVSGKNQGPPDSPSSTDTQYF.